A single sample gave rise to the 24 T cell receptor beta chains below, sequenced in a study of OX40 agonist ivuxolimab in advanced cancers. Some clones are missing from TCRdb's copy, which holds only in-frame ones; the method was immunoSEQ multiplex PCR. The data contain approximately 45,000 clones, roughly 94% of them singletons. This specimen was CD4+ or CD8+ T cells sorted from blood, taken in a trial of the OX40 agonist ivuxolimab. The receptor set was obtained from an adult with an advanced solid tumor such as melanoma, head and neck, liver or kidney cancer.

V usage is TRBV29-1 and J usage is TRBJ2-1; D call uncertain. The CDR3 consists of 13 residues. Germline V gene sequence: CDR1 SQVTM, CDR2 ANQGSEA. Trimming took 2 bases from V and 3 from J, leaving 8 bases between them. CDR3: CSVEQTNYNEQFF. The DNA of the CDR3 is TGCAGCGTTGAACAGACGAACTACAATGAGCAGTTCTTC.

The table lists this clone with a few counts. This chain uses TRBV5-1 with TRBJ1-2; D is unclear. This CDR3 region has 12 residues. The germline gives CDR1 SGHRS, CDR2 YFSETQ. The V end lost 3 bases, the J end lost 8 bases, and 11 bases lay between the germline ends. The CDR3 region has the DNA TGCGCCAGCAGCTGGGAGACCGGCGGCTACACCTTC. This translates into CASSWETGGYTF.

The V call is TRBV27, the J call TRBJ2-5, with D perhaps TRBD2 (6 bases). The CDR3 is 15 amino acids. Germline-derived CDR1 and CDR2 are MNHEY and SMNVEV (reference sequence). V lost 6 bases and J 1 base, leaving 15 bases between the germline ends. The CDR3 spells CASSTTRDSQETQYF. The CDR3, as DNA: TGTGCCAGCAGCACCACTCGGGACTCCCAAGAGACCCAGTACTTC.

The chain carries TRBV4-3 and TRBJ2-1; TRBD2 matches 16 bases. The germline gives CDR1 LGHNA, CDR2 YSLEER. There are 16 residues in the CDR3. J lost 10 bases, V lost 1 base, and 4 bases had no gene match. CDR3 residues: CASSQVPGLAGGEQFF. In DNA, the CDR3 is TGCGCCAGCAGCCAAGTTCCGGGACTAGCGGGAGGGGAGCAGTTCTTC.

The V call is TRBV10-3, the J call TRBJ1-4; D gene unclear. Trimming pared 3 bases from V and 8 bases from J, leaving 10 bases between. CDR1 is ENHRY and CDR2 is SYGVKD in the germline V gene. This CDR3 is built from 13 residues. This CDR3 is CAISDIRAEKLFF. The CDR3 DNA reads TGTGCCATCAGTGACATAAGGGCCGAAAAACTGTTTTTT.

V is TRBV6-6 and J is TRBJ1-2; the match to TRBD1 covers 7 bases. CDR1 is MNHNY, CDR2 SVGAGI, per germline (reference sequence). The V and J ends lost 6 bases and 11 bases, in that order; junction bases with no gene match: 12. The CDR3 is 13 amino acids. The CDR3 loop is CASSPGDSLRYTF. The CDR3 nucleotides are TGTGCCAGCAGCCCAGGGGACAGCCTTCGGTACACCTTC.

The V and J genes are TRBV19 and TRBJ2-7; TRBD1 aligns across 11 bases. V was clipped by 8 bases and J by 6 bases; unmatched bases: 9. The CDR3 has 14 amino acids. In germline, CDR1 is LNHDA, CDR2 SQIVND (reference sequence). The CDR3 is CASAYGTGGREQYF. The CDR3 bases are TGTGCCAGTGCTTATGGGACAGGGGGTCGCGAGCAGTACTTC.

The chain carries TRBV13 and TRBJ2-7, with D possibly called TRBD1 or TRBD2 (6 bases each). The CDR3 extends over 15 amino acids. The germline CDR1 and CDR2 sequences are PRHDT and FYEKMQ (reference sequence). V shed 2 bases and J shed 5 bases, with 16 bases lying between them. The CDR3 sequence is CASSLRGALGNEQYF. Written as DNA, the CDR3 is TGTGCCAGCAGCTTAAGGGGGGCCCTAGGAAACGAGCAGTACTTC.

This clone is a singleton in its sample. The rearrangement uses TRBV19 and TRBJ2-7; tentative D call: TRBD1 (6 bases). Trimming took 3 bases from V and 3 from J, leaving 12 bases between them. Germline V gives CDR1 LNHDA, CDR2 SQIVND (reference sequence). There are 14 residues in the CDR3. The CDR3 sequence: CASSIETGIYEQYF. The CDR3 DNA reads TGTGCCAGTAGTATCGAGACAGGAATCTACGAGCAGTACTTC.

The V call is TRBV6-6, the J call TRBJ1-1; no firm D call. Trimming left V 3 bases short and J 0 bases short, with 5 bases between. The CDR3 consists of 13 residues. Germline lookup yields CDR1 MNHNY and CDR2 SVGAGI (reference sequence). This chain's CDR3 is CASSYPVNTEAFF. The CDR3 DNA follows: TGTGCCAGCAGTTATCCCGTGAACACTGAAGCTTTCTTT.

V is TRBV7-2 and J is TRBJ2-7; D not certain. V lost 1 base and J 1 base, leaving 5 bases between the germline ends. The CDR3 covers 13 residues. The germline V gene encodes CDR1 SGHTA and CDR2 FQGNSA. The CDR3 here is CASSLGISYEQYF. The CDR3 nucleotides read TGTGCCAGCAGCTTAGGCATTTCCTACGAGCAGTACTTC. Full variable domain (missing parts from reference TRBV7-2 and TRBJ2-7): GAGVSQSPSNKVTEKGKDVELRCDPISGHTALYWYRQSLGQGLEFLIYFQGNSAPDKSGLPSDRFSAERTGGSVSTLTIQRTQQEDSAVYLCASSLGISYEQYFGPGTRLTVT.

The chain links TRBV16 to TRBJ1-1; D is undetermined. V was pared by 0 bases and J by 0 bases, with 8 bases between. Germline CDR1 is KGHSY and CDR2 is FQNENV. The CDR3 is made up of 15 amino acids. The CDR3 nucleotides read TGTGCCAGCAGCCAATCAATCAGACTGAACACTGAAGCTTTCTTT. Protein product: CASSQSIRLNTEAFF.

CDR3 amino acids: CASTRWTGDNEQFF. The CDR3 coding sequence is TGTGCCAGCACCCGCTGGACGGGGGACAATGAGCAGTTCTTC. The chain employs TRBV7-9 and TRBJ2-1; a weak D match, TRBD2 (6 bases). CDR1 is SEHNR, CDR2 FQNEAQ, per germline (reference sequence). The CDR3 contains 14 residues. V dropped 7 bases and J dropped 5 bases, with 15 bases sitting between them.

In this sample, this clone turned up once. CDR3 amino acids: CASTPHGARNLWGPNEKLFF. CDR3 DNA: TGTGCCAGTACCCCACACGGGGCCCGGAATCTCTGGGGCCCTAATGAAAAACTGTTTTTT. This chain links TRBV19 with TRBJ1-4; TRBD1 is a possible D gene (5 bases). CDR1 LNHDA and CDR2 SQIVND come from the germline V gene (reference sequence). Trimming shortened V by 7 bases and J by 3 bases, and 30 bases separated the two germline ends. This CDR3 comprises 20 residues.

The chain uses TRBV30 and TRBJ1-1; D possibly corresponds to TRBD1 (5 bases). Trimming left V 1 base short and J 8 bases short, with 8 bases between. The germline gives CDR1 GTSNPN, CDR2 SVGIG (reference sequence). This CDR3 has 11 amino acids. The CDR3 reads CAWSGQYEAFF. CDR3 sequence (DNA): TGTGCCTGGAGTGGACAGTACGAAGCTTTCTTT.

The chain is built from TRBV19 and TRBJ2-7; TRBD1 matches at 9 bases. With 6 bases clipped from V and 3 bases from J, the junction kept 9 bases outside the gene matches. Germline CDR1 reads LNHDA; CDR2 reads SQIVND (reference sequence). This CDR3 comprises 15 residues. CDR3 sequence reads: CASRAPGQGLYEQYF. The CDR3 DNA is TGTGCCAGTAGAGCACCGGGACAGGGCCTCTACGAGCAGTACTTC.

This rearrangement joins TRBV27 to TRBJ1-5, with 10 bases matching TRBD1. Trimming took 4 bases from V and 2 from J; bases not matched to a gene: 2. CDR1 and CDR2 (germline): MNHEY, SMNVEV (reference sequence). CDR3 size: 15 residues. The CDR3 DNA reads TGTGCCAGCAGTTCCGGGACAGGGGGCAATCAGCCCCAGCATTTT. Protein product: CASSSGTGGNQPQHF.

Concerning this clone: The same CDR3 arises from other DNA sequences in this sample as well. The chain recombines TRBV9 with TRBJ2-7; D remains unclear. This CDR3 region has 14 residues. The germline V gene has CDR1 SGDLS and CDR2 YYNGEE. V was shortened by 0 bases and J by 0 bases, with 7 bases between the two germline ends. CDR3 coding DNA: TGTGCCAGCAGCGTAGGTGATAGCTCCTACGAGCAGTACTTC. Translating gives CASSVGDSSYEQYF. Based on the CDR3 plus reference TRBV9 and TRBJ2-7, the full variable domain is DSGVTQTPKHLITATGQRVTLRCSPRSGDLSVYWYQQSLDQGLQFLIQYYNGEERAKGNILERFSAQQFPDLHSELNLSSLELGDSALYFCASSVGDSSYEQYFGPGTRLTVT.

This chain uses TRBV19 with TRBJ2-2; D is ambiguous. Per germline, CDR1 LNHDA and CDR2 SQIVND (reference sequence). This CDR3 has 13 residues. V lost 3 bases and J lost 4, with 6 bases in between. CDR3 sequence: CASSIQATGELFF. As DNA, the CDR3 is TGTGCCAGTAGTATCCAGGCCACCGGGGAGCTGTTTTTT.

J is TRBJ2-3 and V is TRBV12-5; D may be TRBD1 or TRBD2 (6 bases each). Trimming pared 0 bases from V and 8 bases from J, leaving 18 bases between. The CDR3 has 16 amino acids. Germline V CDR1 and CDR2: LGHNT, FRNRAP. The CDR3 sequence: CASGLVTTGAPGTQYF. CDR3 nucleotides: TGTGCTAGTGGTTTGGTAACGACGGGGGCCCCCGGTACGCAGTATTTT.

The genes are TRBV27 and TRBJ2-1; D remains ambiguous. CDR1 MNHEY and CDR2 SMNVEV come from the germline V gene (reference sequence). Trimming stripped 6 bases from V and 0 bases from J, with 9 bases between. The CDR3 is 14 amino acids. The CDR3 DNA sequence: TGTGCCAGCAGAAGCGATTACTCCTACAATGAGCAGTTCTTC. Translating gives CASRSDYSYNEQFF.

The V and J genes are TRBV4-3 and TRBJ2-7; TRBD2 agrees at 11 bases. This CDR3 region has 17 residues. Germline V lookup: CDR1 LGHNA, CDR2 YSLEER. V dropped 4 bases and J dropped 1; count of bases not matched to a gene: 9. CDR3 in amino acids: CASSPTSGSILSYEQYF. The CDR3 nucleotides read TGCGCCAGCAGCCCCACTAGCGGGAGTATATTATCCTACGAGCAGTACTTC.

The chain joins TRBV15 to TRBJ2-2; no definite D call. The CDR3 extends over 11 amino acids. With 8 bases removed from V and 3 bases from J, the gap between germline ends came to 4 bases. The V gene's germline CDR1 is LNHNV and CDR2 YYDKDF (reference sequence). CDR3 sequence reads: CATGDTGELFF. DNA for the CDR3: TGTGCCACCGGGGACACCGGGGAGCTGTTTTTT.

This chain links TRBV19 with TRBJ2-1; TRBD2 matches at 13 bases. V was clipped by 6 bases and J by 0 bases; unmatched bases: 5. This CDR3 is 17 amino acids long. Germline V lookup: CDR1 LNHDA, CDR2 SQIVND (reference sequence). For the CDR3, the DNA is TGTGCCAGTAGCGGGACTAGCGGGAAGAGCTCCTACAATGAGCAGTTCTTC. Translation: CASSGTSGKSSYNEQFF.